This T cell receptor beta chain is drawn from a study of blood T cells in healthy people across ages. It was with a sample-barcoded 5' primer and a J-beta primer mix that a second PCR of about 6 to 12 cycles was run. The yield of each sample was at least 3 million CDR3-containing paired-end reads. TCRdb reprocessed the 5' RACE reads with MiXCR, giving one entry per CDR3 protein. The sample includes some 640,000 distinct CDR3 sequences, about 52% of them seen just once. Comments on this clonotype: The antigen remains unidentified.

The CDR3 contains 13 residues. CDR1 is SGHRS and CDR2 is YFSETQ in the germline V gene. The V gene lost 8 bases and the J gene lost 2 bases, with 14 bases spanning the gap. Findings and caveats of the study: Naive and antigen-experienced cells could not be conclusively compared, given unsorted PBMCs.

The receptor's source is a woman aged 55-75 years in good health. The sample was blood. The rearrangement joins TRBV5-1 to TRBJ2-7; a weak D match, TRBD1 (6 bases). This CDR3 is CASQRGQAYEQYF. The CDR3 DNA is TGCGCCAGTCAACGGGGACAAGCCTACGAGCAGTACTTC. The full variable domain, rest sourced from reference TRBV5-1 and TRBJ2-7, is KAGVTQTPRYLIKTRGQQVTLSCSPISGHRSVSWYQQTPGQGLQFLFEYFSETQRNKGNFPGRFSGRQFSNSRSEMNVSTLELGDSALYLCASQRGQAYEQYFGPGTRLTVT.